This is a list of T cell receptor beta chains from one sample in a study of shared clonotypes between healthy human individuals. Libraries were prepared by immunoSEQ multiplex PCR; TCRdb keeps only in-frame clonotypes and omits some of them. The data show some 1.5 million clones, approximately 98% seen once. Sequenced material: naive CD4+ T cells sorted from blood. The receptors stem from a man aged 25 to 40 in good health. The CDR3 runs from the conserved cysteine through the conserved F or W. D genes are given only for firm matches.

D,V,J,CDR3,DNA
.,TRBV11-3,TRBJ2-7,CASSPLTYEQYF,TGTGCCAGCAGCCCTCTTACCTACGAGCAGTACTTC
.,TRBV7-2,TRBJ2-5,CASSLIGDQETQYF,TGTGCCAGCAGCTTAATTGGGGACCAAGAGACCCAGTACTTC
.,TRBV6-5,TRBJ2-7,CASTYSGPEHLGEQYF,TGTGCCAGCACCTACTCCGGGCCTGAGCATTTGGGGGAGCAGTACTTC
TRBD2,TRBV5-1,TRBJ2-7,CASSSSGRAGEQYF,TGCGCCAGCAGCTCTAGCGGGAGGGCCGGCGAGCAGTACTTC
.,TRBV18,TRBJ1-4,CASSLTQAGTEKLFF,TGTGCCAGCTCACTAACTCAGGCGGGGACGGAAAAACTGTTTTTT
.,TRBV14,TRBJ2-7,CASSKLSPGRGSYEQYF,TGTGCCAGCAGCAAGTTATCCCCAGGGCGCGGCTCCTACGAGCAGTACTTC
TRBD2,TRBV11-2,TRBJ2-2,CASSPHRAGVGGELFF,TGTGCCAGCAGCCCCCACCGAGCGGGAGTAGGGGGGGAGCTGTTTTTT
TRBD1,TRBV5-8,TRBJ1-5,CASSLGQGVNQPQHF,TGTGCCAGCAGCTTGGGGCAGGGGGTCAATCAGCCCCAGCATTTT
.,TRBV29-1,TRBJ2-3,CSTHTHTDTQYF,TGCAGCACCCACACCCACACAGATACGCAGTATTTT
TRBD2,TRBV28,TRBJ2-3,CASSSYTGTSRFTDTQYF,TGTGCCAGCAGCTCATATACCGGGACTAGCCGTTTTACAGATACGCAGTATTTT
TRBD2,TRBV5-1,TRBJ2-3,CASSQTLAGKDTQYF,TGCGCCAGCAGCCAAACACTAGCGGGAAAAGATACGCAGTATTTT
TRBD1,TRBV10-1,TRBJ2-7,CASSPTGTVYEQYF,TGCGCCAGCAGTCCGACAGGGACCGTATACGAGCAGTACTTC
TRBD1,TRBV18,TRBJ1-4,CASSLIGQALNEKLFF,TGTGCCAGCTCACTTATCGGACAGGCTTTAAATGAAAAACTGTTTTTT
TRBD2,TRBV5-4,TRBJ2-3,CASSFGGGGWSTDTQYF,TGTGCCAGCAGCTTCGGCGGGGGAGGGTGGAGCACAGATACGCAGTATTTT
TRBD2,TRBV28,TRBJ2-3,CASSPAGTSGRDTQYF,TGTGCCAGCAGCCCCGCCGGGACTAGCGGGAGGGATACGCAGTATTTT
.,TRBV5-4,TRBJ1-1,CASSVQQRNTEAFF,TGTGCCAGCAGCGTCCAACAGAGAAACACTGAAGCTTTCTTT
.,TRBV2,TRBJ2-7,CASSGRDRSYEQYF,TGTGCCAGCAGTGGCCGGGACCGTTCCTACGAGCAGTACTTC
TRBD2,TRBV10-3,TRBJ2-7,CAISGGNYEQYF,TGTGCCATCAGCGGGGGGAACTACGAGCAGTACTTC
.,TRBV5-1,TRBJ2-3,CASSLNQGSTDTQYF,TGCGCCAGCAGCTTGAATCAGGGGAGCACAGATACGCAGTATTTT
.,TRBV10-3,TRBJ2-5,CAISEFETQYF,TGTGCCATCAGTGAGTTTGAGACCCAGTACTTC
TRBD2,TRBV7-9,TRBJ2-3,CASSRPGGPQYF,TGTGCCAGCAGTCGACCGGGAGGTCCGCAGTATTTT
.,TRBV20-1,TRBJ2-5,CSAEETQYF,TGCAGTGCCGAGGAGACCCAGTACTTC
.,TRBV6-5,TRBJ1-1,CASATANTEAFF,TGTGCCAGCGCGACGGCGAACACTGAAGCTTTCTTT
TRBD1,TRBV6-5,TRBJ1-2,CASSYSNRGLGGYTF,TGTGCCAGCAGTTACTCAAACAGGGGGCTGGGTGGCTACACCTTC
.,TRBV11-2,TRBJ2-1,CASSSTQGIEQFF,TGTGCCAGCAGCTCGACCCAGGGGATTGAGCAGTTCTTC
.,TRBV27,TRBJ1-1,CASSLRGEMNTEAFF,TGTGCCAGCAGTTTACGGGGGGAAATGAACACTGAAGCTTTCTTT
.,TRBV6-5,TRBJ2-1,CASSRDGYGEQFF,TGTGCCAGCAGTCGCGACGGGTATGGTGAGCAGTTCTTC
TRBD2,TRBV2,TRBJ2-7,CASKSRLAGAYEQYF,TGTGCCAGCAAATCAAGATTAGCGGGAGCCTACGAGCAGTACTTC